The 19 T cell receptor beta chains below all came from one sample that was sequenced in a study of T cell changes during pregnancy in multiple sclerosis. Assay used: immunoSEQ multiplex PCR; TCRdb lists only in-frame clones, some missing. There are under 50,000 clones in the sample; about 94% occur only once, and 3.9% lies in the top ten. Specimen: CD8+ T cells from peripheral blood mononuclear cells, collected after pregnancy. These receptors came from a female donor with multiple sclerosis, enrolled in a pregnancy study.

The rearrangement links TRBV5-4 to TRBJ2-1; possibly TRBD1 or TRBD2 for D (5 bases each). Germline CDR1 reads SGHNT; CDR2 reads YYREEE (reference sequence). The V and J ends lost 4 bases and 5 bases respectively, with 10 bases between them. CDR3 length equals 13 residues. CDR3 amino acids: CASSLGRDNEQFF. Written as DNA, the CDR3 is TGTGCCAGCAGCCTGGGGCGGGACAATGAGCAGTTCTTC.

The rearrangement joins TRBV19 to TRBJ2-7, with D possibly being TRBD1 (6 bases). CDR1 is LNHDA and CDR2 is SQIVND in the germline V gene (reference sequence). This CDR3 has 12 amino acids. V was pared by 5 bases and J by 5 bases, with 10 bases between. In nucleotides, the CDR3 is TGTGCCAGTAGTCGGGACACCCACGAGCAGTACTTC. Translating gives CASSRDTHEQYF.

This clone was observed once. For the CDR3, the DNA is TGTGCCAGCAGCTCTGACAGGGGGGTCGCCGGGGAGCTGTTTTTT. Translated: CASSSDRGVAGELFF. The chain carries TRBV5-8 and TRBJ2-2; TRBD1 aligns across 9 bases. Germline CDR1 and CDR2: SGHTS and YDEGEE. After removal of 3 bases from V and 6 bases from J, the junction contained 6 bases not matched to a gene. This CDR3 is built from 15 residues.

This sequence joins TRBV16 and TRBJ1-5; the match to TRBD1 covers 9 bases. The CDR3 extends over 15 amino acids. Germline assignment: CDR1 KGHSY and CDR2 FQNENV. Trimming took 1 base from V and 2 from J; bases not matched to a gene: 0. The CDR3 is CASSQWTGGNQPQHF. The CDR3 DNA sequence: TGTGCCAGCAGCCAATGGACAGGGGGCAATCAGCCCCAGCATTTT.

V gene TRBV30 combines with J gene TRBJ1-1, with 7 nucleotides matching TRBD1. The V segment lost 6 bases and the J segment 1 base; nucleotides outside the gene matches: 5. Per germline, CDR1 GTSNPN and CDR2 SVGIG (reference sequence). This CDR3 spans 13 amino acids. CDR3 region: CACKGQTNTEAFF. For the CDR3, the DNA is TGTGCCTGTAAGGGACAGACGAACACTGAAGCTTTCTTT.

CDR3 coding DNA: TGTGCCAGCAGCCGAGGGGACAGGTTGAACACTGAAGCTTTCTTT. Encoded protein: CASSRGDRLNTEAFF. This sequence joins TRBV7-2 and TRBJ1-1; the match to TRBD1 covers 8 bases. The length of the CDR3 is 15 residues. In germline, CDR1 is SGHTA, CDR2 FQGNSA. V shed 5 bases and J 0 bases; nucleotides not matched to a gene: 5.

The chain recombines TRBV2 with TRBJ1-2; TRBD1 matches 7 bases. From germline, CDR1 is SNHLY and CDR2 FYNNEI. J lost 5 bases, V lost 11 bases, and 8 bases had no gene match. This CDR3 region has 12 residues. The CDR3: CAGTGTVYGYTF. The CDR3 DNA reads as TGTGCCGGCACCGGGACAGTTTATGGCTACACCTTC.

The chain uses TRBV19 and TRBJ2-1; TRBD2 matches at 9 bases. This CDR3 spans 16 amino acids. Trimming cost V 5 bases and J 3 bases; bases outside gene matches: 8. Per the germline V gene, CDR1 is LNHDA and CDR2 is SQIVND (reference sequence). CDR3 region: CASSGPGTSYYNEQFF. The CDR3 nucleotides are TGTGCCAGTAGTGGACCCGGGACTAGCTACTACAATGAGCAGTTCTTC.

V is TRBV9 and J is TRBJ1-3, with a tentative D call TRBD1 (5 bases). The CDR3 sequence is 15 residues long. Between the trimmed V and J ends, which lost 3 bases and 0 bases, there was a span of 10 bases. The germline V gene has CDR1 SGDLS and CDR2 YYNGEE. The CDR3 spells CASSDGGYSGNTIYF. The CDR3 region has the DNA TGTGCCAGCAGCGACGGGGGGTACTCTGGAAACACCATATATTTT.

This chain connects TRBV7-6 to TRBJ2-2; 11 bases fit TRBD1. Unmatched junction bases numbered 9, after V lost 0 bases and J lost 3 bases. The CDR3 spans 19 residues. Germline CDR1 SGHVS, CDR2 FNYEAQ. The CDR3 DNA follows: TGTGCCAGCAGCTTAGCCCCGGACAGGGGGCCCCTCCACACCGGGGAGCTGTTTTTT. Translation gives CASSLAPDRGPLHTGELFF.

This clone was seen just once. This chain connects TRBV7-2 to TRBJ2-7; TRBD2 might be the D (5 bases). Germline CDR1 and CDR2: SGHTA and FQGNSA. This CDR3 has 15 residues. Trimming left V 0 bases short and J 2 bases short, with 11 bases between. Here the CDR3 reads CASSLARTVAYEQYF. DNA of the CDR3: TGTGCCAGCAGCTTAGCTCGGACTGTGGCCTACGAGCAGTACTTC.

This clone was seen a handful of times. The chain couples TRBV5-1 to TRBJ1-1; 8 nucleotides line up with TRBD1. Germline assignment: CDR1 SGHRS and CDR2 YFSETQ. V gave up 4 bases and J gave up 4 bases; unmatched junction bases: 15. The CDR3 spans 17 residues. Written as DNA, the CDR3 is TGCGCCAGCAGCCCTGGGGACAGGTATTGGGAAAGCACTGAAGCTTTCTTT. Its protein product is CASSPGDRYWESTEAFF.

The chain couples TRBV4-1 to TRBJ1-5; D is perhaps TRBD1 (5 bases). Trimming pared 2 bases from V and 0 bases from J, leaving 11 bases between. Germline V gene lookup returns CDR1 MGHRA and CDR2 YSYEKL. The CDR3 runs 16 residues. CDR3 amino acids: CASSQQGLNSNQPQHF. Here the CDR3 DNA reads TGCGCCAGCAGCCAACAGGGACTGAATAGCAATCAGCCCCAGCATTTT.

This clone was seen once. The chain is built from TRBV7-6 and TRBJ2-7; 9 positions match TRBD2. Germline V gene lookup returns CDR1 SGHVS and CDR2 FNYEAQ. The length of the CDR3 is 15 residues. Trimming cost V 4 bases and J 6 bases; bases outside gene matches: 10. Written as DNA, the CDR3 is TGTGCCAGCAGCTCCCTTCCGGGACTAGCTTCCGAGCAGTACTTC. It translates to CASSSLPGLASEQYF.

With regard to this clone: This specimen includes other DNA sequences encoding the same CDR3. The rearrangement links TRBV9 to TRBJ2-5; D might be TRBD2 (5 bases). Trimming took 0 bases from V and 2 from J, leaving 8 bases between them. The CDR3 runs to 14 residues. Germline CDR1 reads SGDLS; CDR2 reads YYNGEE. The CDR3 sequence is CASSVVGGQETQYF. CDR3 bases: TGTGCCAGCAGCGTAGTAGGCGGGCAAGAGACCCAGTACTTC.

In DNA form, the CDR3 reads TGTGCCAGCTCCGACAGTCCACCCCTCTTTAGCTCCTACAATGAGCAGTTCTTC. Residues: CASSDSPPLFSSYNEQFF. The genes are TRBV4-2 and TRBJ2-1, with a weak D call TRBD1 (5 bases). Trimming pared 8 bases from V and 0 bases from J, leaving 23 bases between. The CDR3 contains 18 residues. Germline V gives CDR1 LGHNA, CDR2 YNFKEQ.

The V and J genes are TRBV5-8 and TRBJ1-2; D not certain. The CDR3 has 14 residues. CDR1 and CDR2 from the germline V gene are SGHTS and YDEGEE. The V end was cut by 0 bases, the J end by 2 bases, with 8 bases between. The CDR3 is CASSLGGVNYGYTF. Here the CDR3 DNA reads TGTGCCAGCAGCTTGGGAGGAGTGAACTATGGCTACACCTTC.

V is TRBV4-3 and J is TRBJ1-2, with D possibly being TRBD1 (6 bases). This CDR3 is built from 16 residues. Germline CDR1 LGHNA, CDR2 YSLEER. The ends were cut back, 1 base at V and 0 bases at J, with 12 bases in the middle. The CDR3 nucleotides read TGCGCCAGCAGCCAAGCTTTGGACAGTCCTAACTATGGCTACACCTTC. It is translated as CASSQALDSPNYGYTF.

This rearrangement joins TRBV19 to TRBJ2-1, with 8 positions matching TRBD1. Trimming took 3 bases from V and 8 from J; bases not matched to a gene: 9. The CDR3 has 15 amino acids. Germline V gene lookup returns CDR1 LNHDA and CDR2 SQIVND (reference sequence). CDR3 amino acids: CASSIGTGPRDEQFF. CDR3 nucleotides: TGTGCCAGTAGTATCGGGACAGGACCGCGGGATGAGCAGTTCTTC. Full variable domain (remainder filled in from reference TRBV19 and TRBJ2-1): DGGITQSPKYLFRKEGQNVTLSCEQNLNHDAMYWYRQDPGQGLRLIYYSQIVNDFQKGDIAEGYSVSREKKESFPLTVTSAQKNPTAFYLCASSIGTGPRDEQFFGPGTRLTVL.